Detailed here is one TCR beta chain. In this sample, this clone turned up once. Its antigen has not been determined. Within one base of it there is no much larger clone, and no base qualities were kept. For sequencing of the TCRbeta CDR3 region, genomic DNA was extracted from the sorted cells. The immunoSEQ Assay was used for sequencing of TCRbeta CDR3 regions. TCRdb's version of the immuneACCESS table is confined to in-frame rearrangements and falls short of the full clone set. An unresolved V gene accounts for under half of the shortfall where checked; the remainder is of unknown origin. This sample gives about 67,000 clones in total; around 84% of them show up just once. Under 9.5% of the sample rests with the top ten. Patients with autoimmune disease history or receiving systemic immunosuppression were excluded from the trial. Peripheral blood for TCR sequencing was collected from all dose cohorts at baseline, on cycle 4 day 1, and on cycle 7 day 1. Samples came from an open-label, multicenter, first-in-human phase I dose-escalation trial of ivuxolimab. Adults with locally advanced or metastatic melanoma, renal cell carcinoma, hepatocellular carcinoma or head and neck squamous cell carcinoma were enrolled in the trial. Before TCR sequencing, CD4+ T cells and CD8+ T cells were sorted from peripheral blood as separate populations.

Taken from the germline V gene (reference sequence), the CDR1 and CDR2 loops are LNHDA and SQIVND. Deletion took 3 bases off V and 5 bases off J, with a span of 10 bases between the germline ends. The CDR3 goes from the cysteine to the phenylalanine over 13 residues. Only the CDR3 region is kept as DNA, spanning 39 bases read in frame from base 1. This sample was included in a study of OX40 agonist ivuxolimab in advanced cancers. Study-wide context: The costimulatory receptor OX40 (CD134) was targeted by ivuxolimab, a fully human IgG2 agonistic monoclonal antibody. Intravenous ivuxolimab was administered to patients every 2 weeks at six dose levels: 0.01, 0.1, 0.3, 1.5, 3 and 10 mg/kg. Among the approximately 50 dose-escalation patients, about 19 had hepatocellular carcinoma, approximately 15 melanoma, 9 renal cell carcinoma and 9 head and neck cancer. The dose-escalation cohort was 82.7% male with a mean age of around 62 years, ranging from 23 to 79. Prior anti-PD-1, anti-PD-L1 or anti-CTLA-4 therapy was permitted, and checkpoint inhibitors had been received by 40% to 50% of dose-escalation patients. Partial responses occurred in three dose-escalation patients: two with cutaneous melanoma and one with hepatocellular carcinoma. The purpose of peripheral TCRbeta sequencing was to test whether ivuxolimab changed TCR sequence diversity and led to clonal T-cell expansion. The paper covers the monotherapy dose-escalation part of the phase I ivuxolimab trial, which included N of about 50 patients. What the research found in general, with its limitations: After ivuxolimab, expanded clones were on average more numerous among CD8+ T cells than among CD4+ T cells. Low levels of normalized T-cell clonal expansion were also shown by some nonresponding patients. The antigen specificity of the clonally expanded peripheral T cells was not determined. Partial responders in the 0.1-3.0 mg/kg groups had among the lowest normalized peripheral clonal expansion, especially among CD8+ T cells. At doses from 0.1 to 3.0 mg/kg, clonal expansion was seen in both CD4+ and CD8+ blood T cells between baseline and week 6.

This sample comprised CD4+ or CD8+ T cells sorted from blood, obtained in a trial of the OX40 agonist ivuxolimab. The chain was built from TRBV19 and TRBJ2-5, with the D call perhaps TRBD1 or TRBD2, as 5 bases match in each case. This sequence was found in an adult with an advanced solid tumor such as melanoma, head and neck, liver or kidney cancer. The CDR3 reads as follows: CASSMGREETQYF. The DNA sequence is as follows: TGTGCCAGTAGTATGGGCAGGGAGGAGACCCAGTACTTC.